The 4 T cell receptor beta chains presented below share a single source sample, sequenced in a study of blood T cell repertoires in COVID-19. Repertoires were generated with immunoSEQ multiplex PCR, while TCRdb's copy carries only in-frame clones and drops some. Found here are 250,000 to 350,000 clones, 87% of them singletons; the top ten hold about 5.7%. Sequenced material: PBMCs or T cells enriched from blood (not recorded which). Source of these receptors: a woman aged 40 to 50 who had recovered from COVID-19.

As DNA, the CDR3 is TGTGCCACCAGCAACCCTGCTAGGTACAATCAGCCCCAGCATTTT. Amino acids: CATSNPARYNQPQHF. The chain combines TRBV15 with TRBJ1-5; D gene ambiguous. CDR1 and CDR2 (germline): LNHNV, YYDKDF (reference sequence). V was shortened by 4 bases and J by 3 bases, with 13 bases between the two germline ends. The CDR3 runs to 15 residues.

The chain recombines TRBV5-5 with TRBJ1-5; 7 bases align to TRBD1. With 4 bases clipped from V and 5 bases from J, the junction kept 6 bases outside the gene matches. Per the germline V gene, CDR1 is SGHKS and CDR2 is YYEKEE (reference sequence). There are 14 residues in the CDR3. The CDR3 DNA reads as TGTGCCAGCAGCCTGGACAGGTCGGATCAGCCCCAGCATTTT. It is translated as CASSLDRSDQPQHF.

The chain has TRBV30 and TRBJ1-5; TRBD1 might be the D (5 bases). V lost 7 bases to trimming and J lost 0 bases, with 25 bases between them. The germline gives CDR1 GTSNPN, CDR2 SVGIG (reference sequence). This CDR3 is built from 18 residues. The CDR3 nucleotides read TGTGCCTTGACTTACGCCAGGGTAGGATGTTATAGCAATCAGCCCCAGCATTTT. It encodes CALTYARVGCYSNQPQHF.

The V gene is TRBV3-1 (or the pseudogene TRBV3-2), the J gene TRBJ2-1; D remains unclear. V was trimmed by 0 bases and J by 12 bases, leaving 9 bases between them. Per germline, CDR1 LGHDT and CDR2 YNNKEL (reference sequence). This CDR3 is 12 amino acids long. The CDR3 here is CASSQDRSTQFF. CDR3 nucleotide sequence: TGTGCCAGCAGCCAAGACAGGTCTACGCAGTTCTTC.